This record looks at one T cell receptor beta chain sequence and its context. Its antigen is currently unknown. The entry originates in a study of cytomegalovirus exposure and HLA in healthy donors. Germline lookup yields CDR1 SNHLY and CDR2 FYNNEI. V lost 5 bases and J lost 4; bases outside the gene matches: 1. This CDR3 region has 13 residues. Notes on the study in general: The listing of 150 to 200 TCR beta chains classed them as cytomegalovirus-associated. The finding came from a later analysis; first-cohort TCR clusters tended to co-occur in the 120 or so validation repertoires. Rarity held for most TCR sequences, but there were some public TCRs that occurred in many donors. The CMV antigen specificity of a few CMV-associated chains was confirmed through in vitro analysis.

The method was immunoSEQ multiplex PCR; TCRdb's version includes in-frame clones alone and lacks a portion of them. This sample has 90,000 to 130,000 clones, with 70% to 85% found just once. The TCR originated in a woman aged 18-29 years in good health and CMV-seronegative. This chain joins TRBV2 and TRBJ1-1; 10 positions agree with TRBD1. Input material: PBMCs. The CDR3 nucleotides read TGTGCCAGCAGTCGGACAGGGGGCACTGAAGCTTTCTTT. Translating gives CASSRTGGTEAFF.